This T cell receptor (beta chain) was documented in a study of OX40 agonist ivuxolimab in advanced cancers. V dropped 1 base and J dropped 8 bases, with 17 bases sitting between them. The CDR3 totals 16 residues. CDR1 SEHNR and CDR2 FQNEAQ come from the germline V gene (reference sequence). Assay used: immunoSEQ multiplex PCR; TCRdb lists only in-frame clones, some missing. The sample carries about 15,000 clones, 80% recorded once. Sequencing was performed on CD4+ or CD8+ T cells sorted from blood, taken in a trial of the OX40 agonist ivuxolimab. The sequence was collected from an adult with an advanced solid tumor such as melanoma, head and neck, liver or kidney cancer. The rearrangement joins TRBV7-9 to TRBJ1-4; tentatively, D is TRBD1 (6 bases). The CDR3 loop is CASSLVESGGTEKLFF. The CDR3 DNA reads TGTGCCAGCAGCTTAGTTGAGTCCGGGGGCACCGAAAAACTGTTTTTT.